This TCR beta chain originates from a study of blood T cell repertoires in COVID-19. Study context: PBMCs, B-cell-depleted T cells, or T cells provided the cDNA or gDNA that made up the material.

Per the original data handling: Amplified reference gene primers provided the basis for estimating nucleated cell counts. Clones were read by immunoSEQ multiplex PCR, and TCRdb kept only the in-frame ones, dropping some. D and trimming were read from the DNA, whereas the V and J calls and clone size are those reported in that table. The sample records 300,000 to 400,000 clones, approximately 92% being singletons. Deletions cut 5 bases from V and 0 bases from J, with 14 bases between. Germline V gene sequence: CDR1 LNHNV, CDR2 YYDKDF (reference sequence). CDR3 length: 16 residues. Sample: PBMCs or T cells enriched from blood (not recorded which). The V and J genes are TRBV15 and TRBJ2-1, with D possibly TRBD2 on 6 matching bases. This TCR was recovered from a young man who had recovered from COVID-19. CDR3 sequence reads: CATSEKRGSSYNEQFF. CDR3 sequence (DNA): TGTGCCACCAGCGAAAAACGGGGGAGCTCCTACAATGAGCAGTTCTTC.